The subject of this entry is one T cell receptor (beta chain). Its antigen is not known. Generated by immunoSEQ multiplex PCR, the TCRdb table keeps only in-frame clones and is missing some. The data show around 100,000 clones, roughly 90% seen once. Trimming removed 0 bases from V and 6 bases from J; junction bases left unmatched: 9. Per the germline V gene, CDR1 is SGHRS and CDR2 is YFSETQ. CDR3 length: 17 residues. The data were obtained in a study of T cell responses to AZD1222 COVID-19 vaccine. Looking at the study overall: Second-dose recipients at about 4 or about 12 weeks were treated as one pooled group.

Study observations and caveats: Of spike-specific TCRs, nearly half reportedly target regions left unmutated in variants. Researchers report vaccine-associated CD4 TCRs spanning spike, with dominance at 160-218 and 743-854.

The origin of this receptor is an adult in good health. The genes are TRBV5-1 and TRBJ2-2, with 9 positions matching TRBD2. The input for sequencing was peripheral blood, taken on day 0 of AZD1222 vaccination. The CDR3 DNA sequence: TGCGCCAGCAGCTTGGTGACTAGCGGAGGAGGGGCCGGGGAGCTGTTTTTT. The encoded protein is CASSLVTSGGGAGELFF.